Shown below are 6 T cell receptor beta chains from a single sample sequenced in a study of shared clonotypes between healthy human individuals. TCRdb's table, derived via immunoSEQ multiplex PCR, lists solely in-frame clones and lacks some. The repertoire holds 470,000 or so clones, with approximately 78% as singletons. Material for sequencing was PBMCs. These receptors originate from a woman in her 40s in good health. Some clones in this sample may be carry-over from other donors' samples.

Written as DNA, the CDR3 is TGTGCCAGCAGCTTGGGAGCACCTTCTAGCACAGATACGCAGTATTTT. Translation gives CASSLGAPSSTDTQYF. The rearrangement joins TRBV5-4 to TRBJ2-3; D gene ambiguous. The CDR3 runs to 16 residues. CDR1 and CDR2 from the germline V gene are SGHNT and YYREEE (reference sequence). Trimming removed 0 bases at V and 0 bases at J, with 11 bases between.

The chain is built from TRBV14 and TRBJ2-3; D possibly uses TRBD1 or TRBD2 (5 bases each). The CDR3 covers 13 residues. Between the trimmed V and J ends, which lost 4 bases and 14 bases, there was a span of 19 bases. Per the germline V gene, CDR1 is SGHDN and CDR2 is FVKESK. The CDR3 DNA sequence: TGTGCCAGCAGCCCCCTAAGGGTACGAGGGGCGTATTTT. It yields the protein CASSPLRVRGAYF.

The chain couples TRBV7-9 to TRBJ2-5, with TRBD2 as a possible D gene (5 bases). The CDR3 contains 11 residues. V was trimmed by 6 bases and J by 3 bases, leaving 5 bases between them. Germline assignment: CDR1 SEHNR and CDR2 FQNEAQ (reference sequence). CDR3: CASRGEETQYF. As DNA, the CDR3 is TGTGCCAGCAGGGGAGAAGAGACCCAGTACTTC.

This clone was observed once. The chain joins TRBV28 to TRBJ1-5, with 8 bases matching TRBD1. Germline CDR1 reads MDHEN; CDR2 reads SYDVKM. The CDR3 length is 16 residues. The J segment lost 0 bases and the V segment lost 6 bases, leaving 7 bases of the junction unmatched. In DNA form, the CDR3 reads TGTGCCAGCAGCCCGGGACAGGCATATAGCAATCAGCCCCAGCATTTT. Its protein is CASSPGQAYSNQPQHF.

DNA of the CDR3: TGTGCCAGCAGCTTAGCGAGGGAAACTGAAGCTTTCTTT. Protein product: CASSLARETEAFF. The chain employs TRBV7-2 and TRBJ1-1, with D hard to call. V was shortened by 0 bases and J by 5 bases, with 7 bases between the two germline ends. The V gene's germline CDR1 is SGHTA and CDR2 FQGNSA. The CDR3 spans 13 residues.

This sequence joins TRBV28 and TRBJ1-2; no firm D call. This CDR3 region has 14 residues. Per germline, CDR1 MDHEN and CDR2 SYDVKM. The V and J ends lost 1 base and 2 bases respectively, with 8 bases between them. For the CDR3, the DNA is TGTGCCAGCAGTTTATTGTCCGGGAACTATGGCTACACCTTC. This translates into CASSLLSGNYGYTF.